The present TCR beta chain was sequenced within a study of blood T cell repertoires in COVID-19. Assay used: immunoSEQ multiplex PCR; TCRdb lists only in-frame clones, some missing. The table records approximately 240,000 clones, just over 90% of them present only once. The CDR3 is 13 amino acids. Germline values: CDR1 ENHRY, CDR2 SYGVKD. Trimming stripped 3 bases from V and 0 bases from J, with 5 bases between. What was sequenced was PBMCs or T cells enriched from blood (not recorded which). The source of this sequence is a woman aged 18-30 years who had recovered from COVID-19. V and J are TRBV10-3 and TRBJ1-1; D not resolved. CDR3 coding DNA: TGTGCCATCAGTGATTCTGTGAACACTGAAGCTTTCTTT. Amino acid sequence: CAISDSVNTEAFF.